Listed here are 9 T cell receptor beta chains from one sample, sequenced in a study of CXCR3-negative and CXCR3-positive naive CD8 T cells. The TRB libraries of cDNA were built by UMI-labeled 5' RACE. Following a re-call of the 5' RACE reads, TCRdb has one entry per CDR3 protein and lacks DNA. Here the sample table reports about 150,000 distinct CDR3 sequences. Findings and caveats of the study: TRB CDR3 hydrophobicity was greater in CXCR3-positive naive cells than in CXCR3-negative naive cells.

What these receptors recognize is not known. Material: naive CXCR3+ CD8+ T cells from blood. Described subset: CD45RO-CCR7+CD27+CD95- naive CD8+ T cells expressing CXCR3 (TNR3+). The receptors were sampled from a human donor in good health. Some clones in this sample may be carry-over from other donors' samples.

This rearrangement joins TRBV28 to TRBJ2-1; the D call of TRBD1 rests on TCRdb alone, since no DNA is present to check it. The germline V gene encodes CDR1 MDHEN and CDR2 SYDVKM. This CDR3 spans 15 amino acids. The CDR3 here is CASSFLTVTYNEQFF.

The gene calls are TRBV28 and TRBJ2-1; TCRdb designates TRBD1, a call that cannot be tested without DNA. CDR3 length: 18 residues. Germline V gene sequence: CDR1 MDHEN, CDR2 SYDVKM. CDR3 protein: CASSLLGPAGGSYNEQFF.

The chain carries TRBV11-2 and TRBJ1-2. CDR1 is SGHAT, CDR2 FQNNGV, per germline. The CDR3 is made up of 15 amino acids. The CDR3 protein is CASSPTYGSGYGYTF.

The rearrangement uses TRBV4-1 and TRBJ2-1; TCRdb reports TRBD2, a call that lacks DNA to check it against. CDR1 is MGHRA and CDR2 is YSYEKL in the germline V gene. The CDR3 runs 16 residues. CDR3 in amino acids: CASSQDQAGGTNEQFF.

The chain carries TRBV4-1 and TRBJ2-5. This CDR3 spans 15 amino acids. Germline V CDR1 and CDR2: MGHRA, YSYEKL. Here the CDR3 reads CASSQLSLGQETQYF.

The chain is built from TRBV6-2 or TRBV6-3 and TRBJ1-6; with no DNA, the TCRdb D assignment of TRBD1 cannot be verified. Germline V lookup: CDR1 MNHEY, CDR2 SVGEGT. The length of the CDR3 is 16 residues. The CDR3 protein is CASSSSTGVFNSPLHF.

The chain recombines TRBV27 with TRBJ2-1. The CDR3 has 14 amino acids. The germline V gene encodes CDR1 MNHEY and CDR2 SMNVEV (reference sequence). Here the CDR3 reads CASSLSSDYYEQFF.

The chain links TRBV12-3 or TRBV12-4 to TRBJ2-5. This CDR3 has 14 residues. This chain's CDR3 is CASTIEDPQETQYF.

This sequence joins TRBV7-3 and TRBJ2-1; TCRdb calls TRBD2, which cannot be checked without DNA. The CDR3 consists of 18 residues. Germline V lookup: CDR1 SGHTA, CDR2 FQGTGA. The CDR3: CASSSPRTSGSSYNEQFF.